A single sample is the source of the 21 T cell receptor beta chains below, sequenced in a study of blood T cell repertoires in COVID-19. Here immunoSEQ multiplex PCR was the method, and the copy in TCRdb shows in-frame clones only, minus some. The sample yields 40,000 to 55,000 clones, 90% to 95% seen once. The sequencing input was peripheral blood. The origin of the receptors is a man aged 50 to 59 with COVID-19, enrolled during active disease.

Only one count was recorded for this clone. The V and J genes are TRBV5-4 and TRBJ2-5; 7 nucleotides agree with TRBD2. Germline lookup yields CDR1 SGHNT and CDR2 YYREEE (reference sequence). V was pared by 2 bases and J by 2 bases, with 6 bases of the junction left unmatched. The CDR3 sequence is 15 residues long. The CDR3, as DNA: TGTGCCAGCAGCTTAGGGACTACAACACAAGAGACCCAGTACTTC. This encodes CASSLGTTTQETQYF. Based on the CDR3 plus reference TRBV5-4 and TRBJ2-5, the full variable domain is ETGVTQSPTHLIKTRGQQVTLRCSSQSGHNTVSWYQQALGQGPQFIFQYYREEENGRGNFPPRFSGLQFPNYSSELNVNALELDDSALYLCASSLGTTTQETQYFGPGTRLLVL.

This clone has more than one count but fewer than ten. The chain recombines TRBV11-2 with TRBJ2-7, with 12 bases fitting TRBD2. This CDR3 comprises 15 residues. The junction had 3 bases not matched to a gene; V was cut back by 6 bases and J by 0 bases. Looked up from germline, CDR1 is SGHAT and CDR2 is FQNNGV. In DNA form, the CDR3 reads TGTGCCAGCAGTCCTAGCGGGAGGGCCTCCTACGAGCAGTACTTC. It encodes CASSPSGRASYEQYF.

V is TRBV11-3 and J is TRBJ2-7; D is uncertain. This CDR3 is 12 amino acids long. Germline lookup yields CDR1 SGHNT and CDR2 YENEEA. V dropped 5 bases and J dropped 5 bases, with 10 bases sitting between them. CDR3 nucleotides: TGTGCCAGCAGCCAAGACACAAACGAGCAGTACTTC. The encoded protein is CASSQDTNEQYF.

The rearrangement uses TRBV7-9 and TRBJ2-6; no clear D. Trimming took off 7 bases at V and 1 base at J, with 8 bases between the two ends. Germline CDR1 is SEHNR and CDR2 is FQNEAQ (reference sequence). This CDR3 region has 14 residues. The CDR3 DNA reads as TGTGCCAGCACCTCAGGATCTGGGGCCAACGTCCTGACTTTC. Translation: CASTSGSGANVLTF.

The chain couples TRBV5-5 to TRBJ1-1, with 7 bases lining up with TRBD1. V trimming: 5 bases; J trimming: 0 bases; junction bases outside the gene matches: 7. The CDR3 covers 15 residues. Germline V gene sequence: CDR1 SGHKS, CDR2 YYEKEE (reference sequence). The DNA of the CDR3 is TGTGCCAGCAGAACAGGGGCGTCGGTGAACACTGAAGCTTTCTTT. Residues: CASRTGASVNTEAFF.

The J gene is TRBJ1-3, the V gene TRBV4-3; D is uncertain. Germline V gene lookup returns CDR1 LGHNA and CDR2 YSLEER. The CDR3 covers 19 residues. Deletions cut 0 bases from V and 0 bases from J, with 18 bases between. The DNA of the CDR3 is TGCGCCAGCAGCCAAGAGTCTAACAGAACACCACTCTCTGGAAACACCATATATTTT. Translation gives CASSQESNRTPLSGNTIYF.

The genes are TRBV7-2 and TRBJ1-2; 7 bases align to TRBD1. The CDR3 contains 15 residues. In germline, CDR1 is SGHTA, CDR2 FQGNSA. V shed 4 bases and J 5 bases; nucleotides not matched to a gene: 10. CDR3 in DNA: TGTGCCAGCAGCTCCCCAGACAGGGAAACGTATGGCTACACCTTC. Amino acid sequence: CASSSPDRETYGYTF.

The chain carries TRBV5-8 and TRBJ1-2; TRBD1 might be the D (6 bases). Germline V lookup: CDR1 SGHTS, CDR2 YDEGEE. Trimming left V 4 bases short and J 7 bases short, with 14 bases between. This CDR3 comprises 13 residues. This chain's CDR3 is CASSGLQGSGYTF. The CDR3, as DNA: TGTGCCAGCAGCGGATTACAGGGAAGTGGCTACACCTTC.

In DNA, the CDR3 is TGCGCCAGCAGCCACGACCTCCAGGGGGCTGGTGAGCAGTTCTTC. Residues: CASSHDLQGAGEQFF. The chain uses TRBV4-3 and TRBJ2-1; 8 positions match TRBD1. Germline V gene sequence: CDR1 LGHNA, CDR2 YSLEER. The CDR3 consists of 15 residues. Trimming took 3 bases from V and 9 from J; bases not matched to a gene: 10.

The chain joins TRBV19 to TRBJ2-1, with 10 bases fitting TRBD2. The length of the CDR3 is 14 residues. Trimming at V came to 7 bases and at J to 8 bases, leaving 8 bases not matched to a gene. Germline loops: CDR1 LNHDA, CDR2 SQIVND (reference sequence). CDR3 residues: CASTSLAGVDEQFF. The CDR3 DNA follows: TGTGCCAGTACGAGTCTAGCGGGAGTGGATGAGCAGTTCTTC.

For the CDR3, the DNA is TGTGCCAGCAGTTTGCCGGGTCAGTTAAACTATGGCTACACCTTC. Protein: CASSLPGQLNYGYTF. This chain uses TRBV28 with TRBJ1-2; D is unresolved. Germline assignment: CDR1 MDHEN and CDR2 SYDVKM. Trimming took off 3 bases at V and 2 bases at J, with 13 bases between the two ends. This CDR3 is 15 amino acids long.

Only one count was recorded for this clone. The CDR3 spells CASSLTDPSYEQYF. CDR3 nucleotide sequence: TGCGCCAGCAGCTTGACAGACCCAAGCTACGAGCAGTACTTC. V and J are TRBV5-1 and TRBJ2-7; D not resolved. Germline V CDR1 and CDR2: SGHRS, YFSETQ. Between the trimmed V and J ends, which lost 1 base and 3 bases, there was a span of 11 bases. The CDR3 has 14 amino acids.

The genes are TRBV14 and TRBJ2-2; 7 bases are a match to TRBD2. From germline, CDR1 is SGHDN and CDR2 FVKESK. The CDR3 has 15 amino acids. The V gene end was trimmed by 4 bases and the J gene end by 0 bases; junction bases not matched to a gene: 2. The CDR3 DNA follows: TGTGCCAGCAGCCGACTAGCCGCGAACACCGGGGAGCTGTTTTTT. Residues: CASSRLAANTGELFF.

This sequence joins TRBV27 and TRBJ1-1; 9 bases align to TRBD1. CDR3 length equals 16 residues. Germline CDR1 and CDR2: MNHEY and SMNVEV (reference sequence). The V gene end was trimmed by 6 bases and the J gene end by 1 base; junction bases not matched to a gene: 9. CDR3 sequence reads: CASSQSLTGGNTEAFF. CDR3 DNA sequence: TGTGCCAGCAGCCAAAGTTTGACAGGGGGGAACACTGAAGCTTTCTTT.

There are a few counts of this clone. CDR3 coding DNA: TGTGCCAGCAGCTTAGCTGGGCTTAGCAATCAGCCCCAGCATTTT. This sequence encodes CASSLAGLSNQPQHF. The chain combines TRBV7-2 with TRBJ1-5; no reliable D call. This CDR3 comprises 15 residues. The V end was cut by 0 bases, the J end by 0 bases, with 6 bases between. Germline values: CDR1 SGHTA, CDR2 FQGNSA.

The chain recombines TRBV4-2 with TRBJ2-2; 8 bases fit TRBD2. The CDR3 sequence is 17 residues long. V dropped 1 base and J dropped 3; count of bases not matched to a gene: 7. The germline CDR1 and CDR2 sequences are LGHNA and YNFKEQ. As DNA, the CDR3 is TGTGCCAGCAGCCAAGGGTTTCGGCGGGAGGACACCGGGGAGCTGTTTTTT. Protein product: CASSQGFRREDTGELFF.

The rearrangement joins TRBV3-1 (or the pseudogene TRBV3-2) to TRBJ1-3; D is perhaps TRBD1 (6 bases). This CDR3 has 16 amino acids. The V end lost 5 bases, the J end lost 2 bases, and 16 bases lay between the germline ends. Looked up from germline, CDR1 is LGHDT and CDR2 is YNNKEL (reference sequence). In nucleotides, the CDR3 is TGTGCCAGCAGCTGGGGGTTACAGGGCGCTGGAAACACCATATATTTT. This sequence encodes CASSWGLQGAGNTIYF.

The CDR3 here is CASSEGRSVSPLHF. For the CDR3, the DNA is TGTGCCAGCAGTGAAGGGAGGTCCGTTTCACCCCTCCACTTT. V is TRBV2 and J is TRBJ1-6; D is undetermined. The CDR3 contains 14 residues. Trimming left V 1 base short and J 9 bases short, with 10 bases between. Germline CDR1 and CDR2: SNHLY and FYNNEI.

The rearrangement links TRBV18 to TRBJ2-7; D is ambiguous. The CDR3 is made up of 13 amino acids. The germline V and J ends were trimmed by 2 bases and 3 bases, with 8 bases remaining between them. CDR1 and CDR2 (germline): KGHSH, LQKENI. The DNA of the CDR3 is TGTGCCAGCTCACCAATTGGCGGCTACGAGCAGTACTTC. It encodes CASSPIGGYEQYF.

This clone was counted once. The gene calls are TRBV28 and TRBJ2-2, with D possibly matching TRBD1 (5 bases). Germline lookup yields CDR1 MDHEN and CDR2 SYDVKM. Trimming took off 2 bases at V and 6 bases at J, with 10 bases between the two ends. The CDR3 totals 14 residues. The CDR3 reads CASSLAGLAGELFF. The CDR3, as DNA: TGTGCCAGCAGTTTAGCAGGGTTGGCCGGGGAGCTGTTTTTT.

The gene calls are TRBV11-3 and TRBJ2-5, with D possibly TRBD2 on 5 matching bases. CDR1 is SGHNT, CDR2 YENEEA, per germline. Trimming removed 5 bases from V and 4 bases from J, with 14 bases in between. There are 14 residues in the CDR3. The CDR3 region is CASSHALSGETQYF. CDR3 nucleotides: TGTGCCAGCAGCCACGCATTGAGCGGAGAGACCCAGTACTTC.